These 24 T cell receptor beta chains were all obtained from the same sample, sequenced in a study of shared clonotypes between healthy human individuals. CD45RO negativity and positive selection for CCR7 defined naive CD8 cells, a population that excluded terminally differentiated effector memory CD45RA+ cells. The data were produced by immunoSEQ multiplex PCR, yet TCRdb's version contains in-frame clones alone and is incomplete. The data contain fewer than 1 million clones, about 96% of them seen just once; the ten biggest clones take up approximately 0.2%. Sequenced input: naive CD8+ T cells sorted from blood. These receptors were collected from a man aged 30 to 45 in good health.

V usage is TRBV9 and J usage is TRBJ1-4; D is unclear. This CDR3 is 15 amino acids long. Trimming stripped 0 bases from V and 4 bases from J, with 10 bases between. Germline-derived CDR1 and CDR2 are SGDLS and YYNGEE. CDR3 sequence (DNA): TGTGCCAGCAGCGTAGGAGTCAGCCTTAATGAAAAACTGTTTTTT. Its translation: CASSVGVSLNEKLFF. The full variable domain, with the rest looked up from reference TRBV9 and TRBJ1-4, is DSGVTQTPKHLITATGQRVTLRCSPRSGDLSVYWYQQSLDQGLQFLIQYYNGEERAKGNILERFSAQQFPDLHSELNLSSLELGDSALYFCASSVGVSLNEKLFFGSGTQLSVL.

The chain combines TRBV13 with TRBJ2-3; 14 positions agree with TRBD2. The V segment lost 2 bases and the J segment 5 bases; nucleotides outside the gene matches: 3. CDR3 length equals 16 residues. Germline CDR1 PRHDT, CDR2 FYEKMQ (reference sequence). Here the CDR3 DNA reads TGTGCCAGCAGCTTATTGGGACTAGCGGGGGAAGATACGCAGTATTTT. This codes for CASSLLGLAGEDTQYF.

The rearrangement links TRBV15 to TRBJ2-2, with D possibly being TRBD2 (7 bases). CDR3 size: 16 residues. Trimming took off 1 base at V and 8 bases at J, with 17 bases between the two ends. CDR1 and CDR2 from the germline V gene are LNHNV and YYDKDF (reference sequence). The CDR3 DNA is TGTGCCACCAGCAGAGCTAGGGGGAGGGCCCTAGGGGAGCTGTTTTTT. Translating gives CATSRARGRALGELFF.

This clone was counted once. Within the sample, other DNA sequences also encode this same CDR3. V usage is TRBV19 and J usage is TRBJ2-1; D possibly corresponds to TRBD1 (5 bases). V was shortened by 6 bases and J by 2 bases, with 8 bases between the two germline ends. There are 13 residues in the CDR3. CDR1 and CDR2 from the germline V gene are LNHDA and SQIVND (reference sequence). CDR3 loop: CASSLGPYNEQFF. The CDR3 DNA is TGTGCCAGTAGCCTGGGGCCCTACAATGAGCAGTTCTTC.

This rearrangement joins TRBV9 to TRBJ2-1; D remains unclear. This CDR3 contains 13 residues. The germline V and J ends were trimmed by 2 bases and 7 bases, with 10 bases remaining between them. Germline-derived CDR1 and CDR2 are SGDLS and YYNGEE. The CDR3 bases are TGTGCCAGCAGCGTCCCCGGCCGGAATGAGCAGTTCTTC. Translated, it gives CASSVPGRNEQFF.

The DNA for the CDR3 is TGTGCCAGCAGCTATTCTTCGCCCATTGAGCAAGCTTTCTTT. Protein sequence: CASSYSSPIEQAFF. The genes are TRBV7-9 and TRBJ1-1; D remains unclear. CDR3 length: 14 amino acids. Germline V gene lookup returns CDR1 SEHNR and CDR2 FQNEAQ (reference sequence). Trimming cost V 4 bases and J 9 bases, with 18 bases left between them.

V usage is TRBV5-6 and J usage is TRBJ2-5, with D perhaps matching TRBD1 or TRBD2 (5 bases each). Trimming shortened V by 7 bases and J by 9 bases, and 25 bases separated the two germline ends. CDR1 is SGHDT, CDR2 YYEEEE, per germline. CDR3 length: 15 residues. Written as DNA, the CDR3 is TGTGCCAGCGTCAAGTGGGACGGGCTAACAGTAGCCCAGTACTTC. Translated, it gives CASVKWDGLTVAQYF. The variable domain in full, with the rest retrieved from reference TRBV5-6 and TRBJ2-5, is DAGVTQSPTHLIKTRGQQVTLRCSPKSGHDTVSWYQQALGQGPQFIFQYYEEEERQRGNFPDRFSGHQFPNYSSELNVNALLLGDSALYLCASVKWDGLTVAQYFGPGTRLLVL.

Concerning this clone itself: One end of the junction varies from germline; a read error may be responsible. This chain connects TRBV18 to TRBJ2-4; D uncertain. This CDR3 contains 15 residues. Germline V lookup: CDR1 KGHSH, CDR2 LQKENI. The CDR3 bases are TGTGCCAGCTCGCCACAAATCTCCCTAGAAAACATTCAGTACTTC. The encoded protein is CASSPQISLENIQYF.

The chain couples TRBV6-5 to TRBJ1-1, with D hard to call. V was cut by 6 bases and J by 1 base, with 9 bases left in between. CDR3 length: 13 residues. Per the germline V gene, CDR1 is MNHEY and CDR2 is SVGAGI. CDR3 loop: CASSMGKNTEAFF. For the CDR3, the DNA is TGTGCCAGCAGCATGGGGAAGAACACTGAAGCTTTCTTT.

The CDR3 is CASSPNEKRDTQYF. The CDR3 coding sequence is TGTGCCAGCTCACCAAATGAGAAGAGGGATACGCAGTATTTT. The genes are TRBV18 and TRBJ2-3; D remains ambiguous. The CDR3 totals 14 residues. From germline, CDR1 is KGHSH and CDR2 LQKENI. The V end was cut by 2 bases, the J end by 6 bases, with 12 bases between.

The chain combines TRBV11-2 with TRBJ1-3; D is ambiguous. Trimming removed 2 bases from V and 0 bases from J, with 5 bases in between. Germline V gene data show CDR1 as SGHAT and CDR2 as FQNNGV. This CDR3 comprises 14 residues. This CDR3 reads CASSLPGSGNTIYF. The CDR3 DNA sequence: TGTGCCAGCAGCTTACCAGGCTCTGGAAACACCATATATTTT.

The chain links TRBV2 to TRBJ2-7; weak D call: TRBD1 (6 bases). V dropped 3 bases and J dropped 3 bases, with 12 bases sitting between them. Germline V gene lookup returns CDR1 SNHLY and CDR2 FYNNEI. There are 14 residues in the CDR3. CDR3 amino acids: CASSEGQVFYEQYF. CDR3 in DNA: TGTGCCAGCAGTGAGGGACAAGTATTCTACGAGCAGTACTTC.

The gene calls are TRBV7-6 and TRBJ2-7; the match to TRBD2 covers 13 bases. This CDR3 is built from 16 residues. The V and J ends lost 1 base and 5 bases, in that order; junction bases with no gene match: 5. Germline V gene data show CDR1 as SGHVS and CDR2 as FNYEAQ. As DNA, the CDR3 is TGTGCCAGCAGCTTAGGGACTAGCGGGAGTGTCCACGAGCAGTACTTC. It encodes CASSLGTSGSVHEQYF.

The gene calls are TRBV7-6 and TRBJ2-1, with D possibly TRBD2 on 6 matching bases. The CDR3 extends over 12 amino acids. Germline V gene lookup returns CDR1 SGHVS and CDR2 FNYEAQ. Trimming took off 5 bases at V and 9 bases at J, with 11 bases between the two ends. CDR3 sequence (DNA): TGTGCCAGCAGCCCCTTCGGGGGTGAGCAGTTCTTC. As protein: CASSPFGGEQFF. Supplemented by reference TRBV7-6 and TRBJ2-1, the full variable domain reads GAGVSQSPRYKVTKRGQDVALRCDPISGHVSLYWYRQALGQGPEFLTYFNYEAQQDKSGLPNDRFSAERPEGSISTLTIQRTEQRDSAMYRCASSPFGGEQFFGPGTRLTVL.

V gene TRBV21-1 combines with J gene TRBJ2-3; TRBD1 reflects the table's D call only, with no check against the DNA. TRBV21-1 is recorded as a pseudogene. The CDR3 contains 18 residues. CDR3 sequence reads: CASSKAKTGRPSTDTQYF. Written as DNA, the CDR3 is TGTGCCAGCAGCAAAGCGAAGACAGGCCGCCCTAGCACAGATACGCAGTATTTT.

J is TRBJ1-2 and V is TRBV29-1; D remains ambiguous. Germline V gene sequence: CDR1 SQVTM, CDR2 ANQGSEA. The V and J ends lost 3 bases and 1 base respectively, with 9 bases between them. The CDR3 spans 13 residues. This CDR3 reads CSVDPQSNYGYTF. CDR3 coding DNA: TGCAGCGTTGACCCACAGAGTAACTATGGCTACACCTTC.

This clone was observed once. The J gene is TRBJ2-3, the V gene TRBV7-2; TRBD2 matches at 11 bases. CDR3 length equals 18 residues. The ends lost 5 bases at V and 5 bases at J; junction bases unmatched: 15. Looked up from germline, CDR1 is SGHTA and CDR2 is FQGNSA. DNA for the CDR3: TGTGCCAGCAGCACCCCCGGGACTAGCGGAGCGGGGAAAGATACGCAGTATTTT. Translation: CASSTPGTSGAGKDTQYF.

This chain connects TRBV19 to TRBJ1-5, with TRBD1 matching over 8 bases. Germline V gene data show CDR1 as LNHDA and CDR2 as SQIVND (reference sequence). This CDR3 region has 16 residues. Trimming at V came to 3 bases and at J to 3 bases, leaving 7 bases not matched to a gene. This chain's CDR3 is CASSMNQGAFNQPQHF. CDR3 DNA: TGTGCCAGTAGTATGAATCAGGGGGCGTTCAATCAGCCCCAGCATTTT.

The V gene is TRBV5-5, the J gene TRBJ2-7, with unresolved D. V was clipped by 4 bases and J by 0 bases, with 17 bases between them. Germline-derived CDR1 and CDR2 are SGHKS and YYEKEE (reference sequence). The CDR3 has 16 residues. The CDR3 nucleotides are TGTGCCAGCAGCCCCGAACGGCAGTTTACCTCCTACGAGCAGTACTTC. Its translation: CASSPERQFTSYEQYF. Supplemented by reference TRBV5-5 and TRBJ2-7, the full variable domain reads DAGVTQSPTHLIKTRGQQVTLRCSPISGHKSVSWYQQVLGQGPQFIFQYYEKEERGRGNFPDRFSARQFPNYSSELNVNALLLGDSALYLCASSPERQFTSYEQYFGPGTRLTVT.

The J gene is TRBJ2-7, the V gene TRBV13; TRBD1 or TRBD2 may be the D gene (5 bases each). Deletions cut 5 bases from V and 5 bases from J, with 22 bases between. This CDR3 comprises 16 residues. The germline CDR1 and CDR2 sequences are PRHDT and FYEKMQ (reference sequence). This CDR3 is CASSLALRDPGDEQYF. CDR3 DNA: TGTGCCAGCAGCCTAGCATTACGGGACCCCGGTGACGAGCAGTACTTC.

As DNA, the CDR3 is TGTGCCAGCCTCACGACTCTAGCGTACACCGGGGAGCTGTTTTTT. It is translated as CASLTTLAYTGELFF. The chain uses TRBV7-9 and TRBJ2-2, with D perhaps matching TRBD2 (6 bases). The germline V gene has CDR1 SEHNR and CDR2 FQNEAQ (reference sequence). The length of the CDR3 is 15 residues. V was clipped by 8 bases and J by 3 bases, with 16 bases between them.

The chain uses TRBV28 and TRBJ1-2, with D tentatively TRBD1 (5 bases). V lost 3 bases and J 4 bases, leaving 15 bases between the germline ends. This CDR3 has 15 residues. Germline V lookup: CDR1 MDHEN, CDR2 SYDVKM. The CDR3 DNA reads TGTGCCAGCAGTTTCTCGCAGGGTAGGGGCTATGGCTACACCTTC. Amino acids: CASSFSQGRGYGYTF.

The chain carries TRBV27 and TRBJ2-3; D possibly matches TRBD1 or TRBD2 (5 bases each). From germline, CDR1 is MNHEY and CDR2 SMNVEV (reference sequence). The CDR3 sequence is 15 residues long. Trimming took 3 bases from V and 6 from J, leaving 16 bases between them. The CDR3 nucleotides are TGTGCCAGCAGTTTGGTCCATGGGACCCCGGATACGCAGTATTTT. It specifies CASSLVHGTPDTQYF.

This sequence joins TRBV7-8 and TRBJ2-1; no clear D. Trimming took off 4 bases at V and 8 bases at J, with 6 bases between the two ends. Germline V CDR1 and CDR2: SGHVS, FQNEAQ. The CDR3 totals 11 residues. The CDR3 loop is CASSYQDEQFF. Written as DNA, the CDR3 is TGTGCCAGCAGCTATCAGGATGAGCAGTTCTTC. Supplemented by reference TRBV7-8 and TRBJ2-1, the full variable domain reads GAGVSQSPRYKVAKRGQDVALRCDPISGHVSLFWYQQALGQGPEFLTYFQNEAQLDKSGLPSDRFFAERPEGSVSTLKIQRTQQEDSAVYLCASSYQDEQFFGPGTRLTVL.